This TCR beta chain was obtained from a study of human T cells and chemical hapten exposure. At least ten counts were recorded for this clonotype. Trimming shortened V by 7 bases and J by 6 bases, and 9 bases separated the two germline ends. The CDR3 has 11 residues. Looked up from germline, CDR1 is SNHLY and CDR2 is FYNNEI. TCRdb processed the RACE reads anew with MiXCR; each CDR3 protein has one entry. The sample records about 61,000 distinct CDR3 sequences, 6.5% to 8.5% being singletons. Time point defined: pre-sensitization, week 0. Treatment described: therapeutic diphenylcyclopropenone sensitization with weekly scalp DPC.

The V and J genes are TRBV2 and TRBJ1-1; D may be TRBD1 (6 bases). The sample consisted of whole blood, taken in connection with sensitization to the hapten diphenylcyclopropenone (DPC). The sequence came from a young woman with alopecia areata. Some clones in this sample may be carry-over from other donors' samples. Written as DNA, the CDR3 is TGTGCCAGCAAGGGGGGGGCTGAAGCTTTCTTT. Its protein product is CASKGGAEAFF.